Below are 17 T cell receptor beta chains sequenced from a single sample in a study of blood T cell repertoires in COVID-19. Repertoires were generated with immunoSEQ multiplex PCR, while TCRdb's copy carries only in-frame clones and drops some. Of 400,000 to 500,000 clones in the sample, more than 80% were seen once. What was sequenced was peripheral blood. These receptors originate from a woman in her twenties or thirties with active or convalescent COVID-19.

This clone was counted between two and nine times. The chain recombines TRBV4-1 with TRBJ2-7, with 8 bases that match TRBD1. The CDR3 is 17 amino acids. Germline V CDR1 and CDR2: MGHRA, YSYEKL. V was pared by 2 bases and J by 2 bases, with 11 bases of the junction left unmatched. The CDR3 reads CASSQNPFGTGAYEQYF. CDR3 nucleotide sequence: TGCGCCAGCAGCCAAAATCCCTTCGGGACAGGAGCCTACGAGCAGTACTTC.

The gene calls are TRBV18 and TRBJ2-4, with D tentatively TRBD1 (6 bases). CDR3 length: 14 residues. Germline loops: CDR1 KGHSH, CDR2 LQKENI. The V gene lost 3 bases and the J gene lost 0 bases, with 6 bases spanning the gap. CDR3 sequence reads: CASSPGAAKNIQYF. Written as DNA, the CDR3 is TGTGCCAGCTCACCGGGGGCAGCCAAAAACATTCAGTACTTC. The full variable domain, rest sourced from reference TRBV18 and TRBJ2-4, is NAGVMQNPRHLVRRRGQEARLRCSPMKGHSHVYWYRQLPEEGLKFMVYLQKENIIDESGMPKERFSAEFPKEGPSILRIQQVVRGDSAAYFCASSPGAAKNIQYFGAGTRLSVL.

This clone has a handful of counts. This chain connects TRBV19 to TRBJ1-6; 7 bases are shared with TRBD1. The CDR3 length is 18 residues. The junction had 6 bases not matched to a gene; V was cut back by 1 base and J by 0 bases. The germline CDR1 and CDR2 sequences are LNHDA and SQIVND (reference sequence). The CDR3 DNA follows: TGTGCCAGTAGTATAGCTGGACAGGTTAACTCCTATAATTCACCCCTCCACTTT. Its translation: CASSIAGQVNSYNSPLHF. The entire variable domain, with the rest obtained from reference TRBV19 and TRBJ1-6, is as follows: DGGITQSPKYLFRKEGQNVTLSCEQNLNHDAMYWYRQDPGQGLRLIYYSQIVNDFQKGDIAEGYSVSREKKESFPLTVTSAQKNPTAFYLCASSIAGQVNSYNSPLHFGNGTRLTVT.

CDR3 in amino acids: CASSERLALSDEQFF. The CDR3 DNA follows: TGTGCCAGCAGTGAAAGACTAGCGCTCAGCGATGAGCAGTTCTTC. The V and J genes are TRBV6-1 and TRBJ2-1; TRBD2 matches at 8 bases. Trimming at V came to 2 bases and at J to 8 bases, leaving 8 bases not matched to a gene. The V gene's germline CDR1 is MNHNS and CDR2 SASEGT. The CDR3 extends over 15 amino acids.

This chain uses TRBV29-1 with TRBJ2-7; TRBD1 matches at 8 bases. This CDR3 contains 16 residues. Germline values: CDR1 SQVTM, CDR2 ANQGSEA. V shed 0 bases, J shed 6 bases, and the junction held 13 bases outside the gene matches. The CDR3 loop reads CSVEDWGAGGFLEQYF. The CDR3 DNA is TGCAGCGTTGAAGATTGGGGGGCAGGGGGCTTTCTCGAGCAGTACTTC.

This clone was found a few times. This chain joins TRBV19 and TRBJ1-1; 7 bases align to TRBD1. CDR1 is LNHDA, CDR2 SQIVND, per germline (reference sequence). J lost 5 bases, V lost 6 bases, and 12 bases had no gene match. This CDR3 contains 15 residues. The CDR3 bases are TGTGCCAGTAGCCCGGGGGCTGACAGGGAGACTGAAGCTTTCTTT. This translates into CASSPGADRETEAFF.

The chain has TRBV11-3 and TRBJ2-7, with 7 bases lining up with TRBD1. This CDR3 contains 15 residues. CDR1 and CDR2 from the germline V gene are SGHNT and YENEEA. The trim removed 0 bases at V and 3 bases at J, leaving 5 bases unmatched. CDR3 in DNA: TGTGCCAGCAGCTTAGATAGTCGACAGGGCTACGAGCAGTACTTC. Its protein is CASSLDSRQGYEQYF.

This clone has a handful of counts. The CDR3 reads CASSLQGDQPQHF. Written as DNA, the CDR3 is TGTGCCAGCAGTCTACAGGGGGATCAGCCCCAGCATTTT. The chain is built from TRBV12-3 or TRBV12-4 and TRBJ1-5, with 8 nucleotides matching TRBD1. The CDR3 sequence is 13 residues long. After removal of 5 bases from V and 5 bases from J, the junction contained 2 bases not matched to a gene.

The chain has TRBV5-1 and TRBJ1-5; the match to TRBD1 covers 11 bases. Germline assignment: CDR1 SGHRS and CDR2 YFSETQ. The V gene end was trimmed by 5 bases and the J gene end by 6 bases; junction bases not matched to a gene: 4. The CDR3 covers 14 residues. The CDR3, as DNA: TGCGCCAGCAGGCTAGGGACAGGGGGTCAGCCCCAGCATTTT. Amino acids: CASRLGTGGQPQHF. Full variable domain (missing parts from reference TRBV5-1 and TRBJ1-5): KAGVTQTPRYLIKTRGQQVTLSCSPISGHRSVSWYQQTPGQGLQFLFEYFSETQRNKGNFPGRFSGRQFSNSRSEMNVSTLELGDSALYLCASRLGTGGQPQHFGDGTRLSIL.

This sequence joins TRBV6-5 and TRBJ2-7; 9 nucleotides line up with TRBD1. The CDR3 has 15 amino acids. The V and J ends lost 5 bases and 2 bases, in that order; junction bases with no gene match: 7. CDR1 is MNHEY and CDR2 is SVGAGI in the germline V gene. The CDR3 loop reads CASSRAGTGTYEQYF. The CDR3 bases are TGTGCCAGCAGTAGGGCCGGGACAGGGACCTACGAGCAGTACTTC.

V gene TRBV19 combines with J gene TRBJ1-5; 10 nucleotides line up with TRBD1. The CDR3 is 15 residues long. Germline V gives CDR1 LNHDA, CDR2 SQIVND (reference sequence). Trimming took 6 bases from V and 2 from J; bases not matched to a gene: 4. The CDR3 region has the DNA TGTGCCAGTAGCCCCGGGACAGGGGGCAATCAGCCCCAGCATTTT. Translated, it gives CASSPGTGGNQPQHF.

V usage is TRBV4-1 and J usage is TRBJ1-5; no firm D call. Germline CDR1 is MGHRA and CDR2 is YSYEKL. The V gene lost 0 bases and the J gene lost 7 bases, with 13 bases spanning the gap. The CDR3 has 15 residues. Here the CDR3 DNA reads TGCGCCAGCAGCCAAGATCCCTATGCAAACCAGCCCCAGCATTTT. Translated, it gives CASSQDPYANQPQHF.

The V call is TRBV10-3, the J call TRBJ2-7; 12 positions agree with TRBD2. The CDR3 contains 21 residues. Trimming took 0 bases from V and 4 from J; bases not matched to a gene: 19. Germline V gives CDR1 ENHRY, CDR2 SYGVKD. Here the CDR3 DNA reads TGTGCCATCAGTGAGTCGGAAAAGGGCAGGGGAAGGACTAGCGGGGCTTACGAGCAGTACTTC. It yields the protein CAISESEKGRGRTSGAYEQYF.

The J gene is TRBJ2-1, the V gene TRBV7-2; 7 bases are shared with TRBD2. Losses at the gene ends were 2 bases for V and 0 bases for J; bases not matched to a gene: 1. CDR1 SGHTA and CDR2 FQGNSA come from the germline V gene. The CDR3 is made up of 15 amino acids. The chain's CDR3 is CASSLSGGSYNEQFF. As DNA, the CDR3 is TGTGCCAGCAGCTTATCGGGGGGCTCCTACAATGAGCAGTTCTTC.

This chain connects TRBV27 to TRBJ1-1; weak D call: TRBD1 (5 bases). CDR3 length: 14 residues. Trimming cost V 8 bases and J 3 bases, with 16 bases left between them. Per the germline V gene, CDR1 is MNHEY and CDR2 is SMNVEV (reference sequence). The DNA of the CDR3 is TGTGCCAGCCGAGACTTACCAGGGTACACTGAAGCTTTCTTT. Protein sequence: CASRDLPGYTEAFF.

This clone turned up a few times. This sequence joins TRBV19 and TRBJ1-2; D perhaps matches TRBD1 (5 bases). CDR1 and CDR2 from the germline V gene are LNHDA and SQIVND (reference sequence). CDR3 length: 14 residues. V lost 7 bases and J lost 2, with 14 bases in between. The CDR3 loop is CASTRGGANYGYTF. CDR3 DNA sequence: TGTGCCAGTACCCGGGGAGGGGCCAACTATGGCTACACCTTC.

The chain links TRBV10-3 to TRBJ1-2; a possible D gene is TRBD1 (6 bases). V gave up 0 bases and J gave up 3 bases, with 14 bases separating them. The V gene's germline CDR1 is ENHRY and CDR2 SYGVKD. The CDR3 covers 16 residues. The CDR3 region has the DNA TGTGCCATCAGTGAGTCCCCTGTGACAGGAGACTATGGCTACACCTTC. Protein: CAISESPVTGDYGYTF.